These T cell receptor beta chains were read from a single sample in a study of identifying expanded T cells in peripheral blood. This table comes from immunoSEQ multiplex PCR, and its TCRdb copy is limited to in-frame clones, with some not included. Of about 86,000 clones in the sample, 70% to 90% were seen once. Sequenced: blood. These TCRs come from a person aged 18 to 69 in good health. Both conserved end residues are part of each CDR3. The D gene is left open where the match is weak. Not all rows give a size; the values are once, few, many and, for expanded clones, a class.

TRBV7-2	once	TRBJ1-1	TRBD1	TGTGCCAGCAGCTTTAACAGGGGTGCTGAAGCTTTCTTT	CASSFNRGAEAFF
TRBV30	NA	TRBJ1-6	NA	TGTGCCTGGAGCGTTAGACATAATTCACCCCTCCACTTT	CAWSVRHNSPLHF
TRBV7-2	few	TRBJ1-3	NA	TGTGCCAGCAGCCGAGGGGGGCGGGTTCGCTCTGGAAACACCATATATTTT	CASSRGGRVRSGNTIYF
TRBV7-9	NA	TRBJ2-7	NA	TGTGCCAGCAGCTCCGGTCCGGGGTCGGTCTACTTC	CASSSGPGSVYF
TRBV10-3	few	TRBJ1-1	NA	TGTGCCATCAAGGCAGGGGCTGAAGCTTTCTTT	CAIKAGAEAFF
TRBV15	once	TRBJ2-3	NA	TGTGCCACCAGCAGAGACAGAGCCCTTAGAACAGATACGCAGTATTTT	CATSRDRALRTDTQYF
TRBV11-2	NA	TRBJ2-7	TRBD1	TGTGCCAGCAGATATACAGGGGTATTGACCCGCGAGCAGTACTTC	CASRYTGVLTREQYF
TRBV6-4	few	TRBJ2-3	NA	TGTGCCAGCAGTGACTCCGGGGCTAGTGGGGCAGATACGCAGTATTTT	CASSDSGASGADTQYF
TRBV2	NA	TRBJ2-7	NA	TGTGCCAGCGGCGGCGGGATTCTAACCTACGAGCAGTACTTC	CASGGGILTYEQYF
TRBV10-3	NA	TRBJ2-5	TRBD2	TGTGCCATCAGGGCGCGGGGGACCCTCCAAGAGACCCAGTACTTC	CAIRARGTLQETQYF
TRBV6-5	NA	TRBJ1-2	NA	TGTGCCACACAGAGACCCGGGGCTGCGTATGGCTACACCTTC	CATQRPGAAYGYTF
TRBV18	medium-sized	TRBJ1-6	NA	TGTGCCAGCTCACCAACAGGGACCAATTCACCCCTCCACTTT	CASSPTGTNSPLHF
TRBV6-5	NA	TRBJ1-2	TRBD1	TGTGCCAGCAGGCTCGGGACAGGGAATGGCTACACCTTC	CASRLGTGNGYTF
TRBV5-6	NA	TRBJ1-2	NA	TGTGCCAGCAGCTTGGCCGGGGGTGAAGTCGATGGCTACACCTTC	CASSLAGGEVDGYTF
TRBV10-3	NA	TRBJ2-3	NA	TGTGCCATCAGTAACCAGGGATTTCGAGATACGCAGTATTTT	CAISNQGFRDTQYF
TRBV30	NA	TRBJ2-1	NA	TGTGCCTGGTCGAAGGGGCCGTATATCCTAGAAATATACAATGAGCAGTTCTTC	CAWSKGPYILEIYNEQFF
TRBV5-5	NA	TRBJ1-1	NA	TGTGCCAGCAGCCGAAAACAGGGTCATGAAGCTTTCTTT	CASSRKQGHEAFF
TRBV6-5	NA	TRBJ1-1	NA	TGTGCCAGCAGTGACCGAAACAGGGATCTTGAAGCTTTCTTT	CASSDRNRDLEAFF
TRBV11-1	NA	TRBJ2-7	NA	TGTGCCAGCAGCTTAATAACAGGATTCGAGCAGTACTTC	CASSLITGFEQYF
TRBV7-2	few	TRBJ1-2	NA	TGTGCCAGCAGCCGGAGAGGTGGCTACACCTTC	CASSRRGGYTF
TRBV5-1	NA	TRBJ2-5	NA	TGCGCCAGCAGCTTCGGGACTCTTAAAGGGCTCCAAGAGACCCAGTACTTC	CASSFGTLKGLQETQYF
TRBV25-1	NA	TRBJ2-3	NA	TGTGCCAGCAGTGAGACCCCCGCTAGCACAGATACGCAGTATTTT	CASSETPASTDTQYF
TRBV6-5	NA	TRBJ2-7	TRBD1	TGTGCCAGCAGACAACTCCGGGACAGGTCCTACGAGCAGTACTTC	CASRQLRDRSYEQYF
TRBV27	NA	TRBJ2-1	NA	TGTGCCAGCAGTTTGGGTCCCGTGAATGAGCAGTTCTTC	CASSLGPVNEQFF
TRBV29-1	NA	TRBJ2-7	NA	TGCAGCGTTGAGATCAGCAGGGCGGACGAGCAGTACTTC	CSVEISRADEQYF
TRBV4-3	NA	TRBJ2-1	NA	TGCGCCAGCAGCCAGCACAGGTCGAGCTCCTACAATGAGCAGTTCTTC	CASSQHRSSSYNEQFF
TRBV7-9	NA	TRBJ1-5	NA	TGTGCCAGCAGCTTGCAAAATCAGCCCCAGCATTTT	CASSLQNQPQHF
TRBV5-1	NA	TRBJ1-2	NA	TGCGCCAGCAGCGATTCAGGGTTTCTCTATGGCTACACCTTC	CASSDSGFLYGYTF
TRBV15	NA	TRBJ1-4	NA	TGTGCCACCAGCAGGGAACTACACGGTGAAAAACTGTTTTTT	CATSRELHGEKLFF
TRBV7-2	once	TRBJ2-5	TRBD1	TGTGCCAGCAGCGGAAGGGGGCGAACGACCCAGTACTTC	CASSGRGRTTQYF
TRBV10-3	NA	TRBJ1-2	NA	TGTGCCATCAGTCCAGGACAGAAATATGGCTACACCTTC	CAISPGQKYGYTF